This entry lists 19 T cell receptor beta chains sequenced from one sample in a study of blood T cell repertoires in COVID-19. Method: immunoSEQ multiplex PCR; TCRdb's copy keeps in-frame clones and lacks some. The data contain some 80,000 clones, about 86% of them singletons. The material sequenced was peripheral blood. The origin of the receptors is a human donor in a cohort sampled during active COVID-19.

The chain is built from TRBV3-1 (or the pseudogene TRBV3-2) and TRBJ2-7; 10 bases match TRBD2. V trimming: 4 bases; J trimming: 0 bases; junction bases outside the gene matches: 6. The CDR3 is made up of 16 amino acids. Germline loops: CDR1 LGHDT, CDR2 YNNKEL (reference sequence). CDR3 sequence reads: CASSPGLASSSYEQYF. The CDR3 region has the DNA TGTGCCAGCAGCCCGGGACTAGCGTCAAGCTCCTACGAGCAGTACTTC.

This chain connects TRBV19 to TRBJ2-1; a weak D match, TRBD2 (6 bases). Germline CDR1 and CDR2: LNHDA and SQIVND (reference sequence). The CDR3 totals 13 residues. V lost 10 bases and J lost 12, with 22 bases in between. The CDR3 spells CATLGTANSGQFF. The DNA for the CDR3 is TGTGCCACCCTAGGGACCGCAAATAGCGGGCAGTTCTTC. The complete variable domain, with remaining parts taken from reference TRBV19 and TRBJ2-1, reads DGGITQSPKYLFRKEGQNVTLSCEQNLNHDAMYWYRQDPGQGLRLIYYSQIVNDFQKGDIAEGYSVSREKKESFPLTVTSAQKNPTAFYLCATLGTANSGQFFGPGTRLTVL.

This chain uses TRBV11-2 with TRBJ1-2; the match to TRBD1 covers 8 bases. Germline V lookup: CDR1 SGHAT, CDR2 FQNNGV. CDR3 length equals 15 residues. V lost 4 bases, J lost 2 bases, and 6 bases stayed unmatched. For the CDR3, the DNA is TGTGCCAGCAGCTCTTTCGGACAGGGCAACTATGGCTACACCTTC. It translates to CASSSFGQGNYGYTF.

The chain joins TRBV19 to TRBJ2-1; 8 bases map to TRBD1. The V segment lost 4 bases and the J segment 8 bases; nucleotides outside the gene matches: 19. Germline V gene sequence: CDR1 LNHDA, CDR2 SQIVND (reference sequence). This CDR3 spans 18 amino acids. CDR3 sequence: CASSSVDRVRARKDEQFF. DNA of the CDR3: TGTGCCAGTAGTAGTGTGGACAGGGTCCGGGCCCGCAAAGATGAGCAGTTCTTC.

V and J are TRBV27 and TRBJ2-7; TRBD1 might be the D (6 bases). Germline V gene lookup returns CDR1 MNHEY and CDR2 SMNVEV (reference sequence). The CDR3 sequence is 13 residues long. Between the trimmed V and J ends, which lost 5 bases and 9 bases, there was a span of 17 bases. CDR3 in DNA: TGTGCCAGCAGTACCAACAGGGCTGGGAGGCAGTACTTC. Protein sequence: CASSTNRAGRQYF.

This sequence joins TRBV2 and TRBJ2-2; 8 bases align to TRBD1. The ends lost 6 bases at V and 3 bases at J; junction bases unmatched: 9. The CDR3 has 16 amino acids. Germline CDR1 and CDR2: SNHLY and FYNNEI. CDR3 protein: CASRADRGDDTGELFF. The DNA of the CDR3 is TGTGCCAGCAGAGCCGACAGGGGAGATGACACCGGGGAGCTGTTTTTT. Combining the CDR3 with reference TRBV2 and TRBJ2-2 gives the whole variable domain EPEVTQTPSHQVTQMGQEVILRCVPISNHLYFYWYRQILGQKVEFLVSFYNNEISEKSEIFDDQFSVERPDGSNFTLKIRSTKLEDSAMYFCASRADRGDDTGELFFGEGSRLTVL.

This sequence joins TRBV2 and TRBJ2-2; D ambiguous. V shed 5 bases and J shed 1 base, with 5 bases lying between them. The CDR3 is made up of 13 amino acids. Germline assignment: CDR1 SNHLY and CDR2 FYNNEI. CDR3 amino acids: CASSSQNTGELFF. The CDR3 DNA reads TGTGCCAGCAGTTCCCAGAACACCGGGGAGCTGTTTTTT.

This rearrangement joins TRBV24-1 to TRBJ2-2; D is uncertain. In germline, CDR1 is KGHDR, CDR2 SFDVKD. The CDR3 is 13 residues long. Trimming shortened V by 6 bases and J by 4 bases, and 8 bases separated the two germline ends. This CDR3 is CATSRELTGELFF. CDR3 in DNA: TGTGCCACCAGTCGAGAACTCACCGGGGAGCTGTTTTTT.

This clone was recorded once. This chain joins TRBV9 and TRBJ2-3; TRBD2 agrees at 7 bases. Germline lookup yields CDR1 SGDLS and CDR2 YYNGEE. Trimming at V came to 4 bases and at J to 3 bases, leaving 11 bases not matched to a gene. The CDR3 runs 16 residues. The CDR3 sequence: CASSSLMAGGTDTQYF. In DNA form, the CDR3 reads TGTGCCAGCAGCTCCCTAATGGCCGGGGGGACAGATACGCAGTATTTT.

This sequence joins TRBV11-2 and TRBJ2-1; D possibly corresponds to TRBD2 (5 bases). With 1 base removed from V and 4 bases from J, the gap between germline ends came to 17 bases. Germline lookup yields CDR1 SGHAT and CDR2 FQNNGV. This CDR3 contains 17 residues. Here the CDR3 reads CASSLGFGTRVYNEQFF. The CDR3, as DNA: TGTGCCAGCAGCTTAGGTTTTGGAACTAGGGTATACAATGAGCAGTTCTTC.

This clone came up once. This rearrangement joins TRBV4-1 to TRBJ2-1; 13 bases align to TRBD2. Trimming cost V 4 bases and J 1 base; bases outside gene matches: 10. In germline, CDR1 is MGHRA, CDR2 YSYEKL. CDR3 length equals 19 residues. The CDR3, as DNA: TGCGCCAGCAGCCCAGGACTAGCGGGAGAACGTAGGTCCTACAATGAGCAGTTCTTC. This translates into CASSPGLAGERRSYNEQFF.

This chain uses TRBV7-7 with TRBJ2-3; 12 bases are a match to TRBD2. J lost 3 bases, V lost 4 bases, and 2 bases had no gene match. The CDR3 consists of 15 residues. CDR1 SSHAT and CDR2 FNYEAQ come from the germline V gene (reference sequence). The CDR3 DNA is TGTGCCAGCAGCTCCGGACTAGCGGGAACAGATACGCAGTATTTT. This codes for CASSSGLAGTDTQYF. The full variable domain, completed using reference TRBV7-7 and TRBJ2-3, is GAGVSQSPRYKVTKRGQDVTLRCDPISSHATLYWYQQALGQGPEFLTYFNYEAQPDKSGLPSDRFSAERPEGSISTLTIQRTEQRDSAMYRCASSSGLAGTDTQYFGPGTRLTVL.

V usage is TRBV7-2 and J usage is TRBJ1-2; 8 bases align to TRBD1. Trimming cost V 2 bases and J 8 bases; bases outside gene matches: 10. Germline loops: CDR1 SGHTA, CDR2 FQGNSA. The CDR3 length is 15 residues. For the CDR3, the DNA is TGTGCCAGCAGCTTACCAGGGGGCATGGAAGGCGGCTACACCTTC. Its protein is CASSLPGGMEGGYTF. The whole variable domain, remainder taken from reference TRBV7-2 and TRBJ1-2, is GAGVSQSPSNKVTEKGKDVELRCDPISGHTALYWYRQSLGQGLEFLIYFQGNSAPDKSGLPSDRFSAERTGGSVSTLTIQRTQQEDSAVYLCASSLPGGMEGGYTFGSGTRLTVV.

The chain's CDR3 is CAWSGQGGQPQHF. Written as DNA, the CDR3 is TGTGCCTGGAGTGGACAGGGTGGTCAGCCCCAGCATTTT. The chain has TRBV30 and TRBJ1-5, with 7 bases lining up with TRBD1. The CDR3 length is 13 residues. CDR1 is GTSNPN and CDR2 is SVGIG in the germline V gene (reference sequence). V was pared by 1 base and J by 6 bases, with 3 bases of the junction left unmatched. The full variable domain, its missing parts supplied by reference TRBV30 and TRBJ1-5, is SQTIHQWPATLVQPVGSPLSLECTVEGTSNPNLYWYRQAAGRGLQLLFYSVGIGQISSEVPQNLSASRPQDRQFILSSKKLLLSDSGFYLCAWSGQGGQPQHFGDGTRLSIL.

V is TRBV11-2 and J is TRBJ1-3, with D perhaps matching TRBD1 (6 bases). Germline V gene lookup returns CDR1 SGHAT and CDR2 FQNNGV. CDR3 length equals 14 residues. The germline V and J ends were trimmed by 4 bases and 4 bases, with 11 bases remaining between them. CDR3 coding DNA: TGTGCCAGCAGCTCGCGGGGGGGCGGAAACACCATATATTTT. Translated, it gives CASSSRGGGNTIYF.

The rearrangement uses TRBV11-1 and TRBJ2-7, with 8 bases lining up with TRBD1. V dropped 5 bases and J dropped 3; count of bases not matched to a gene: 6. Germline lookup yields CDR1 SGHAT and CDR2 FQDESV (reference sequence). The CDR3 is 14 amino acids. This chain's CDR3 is CASSPRTGNYEQYF. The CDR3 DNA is TGTGCCAGCAGCCCACGGACAGGGAACTACGAGCAGTACTTC.

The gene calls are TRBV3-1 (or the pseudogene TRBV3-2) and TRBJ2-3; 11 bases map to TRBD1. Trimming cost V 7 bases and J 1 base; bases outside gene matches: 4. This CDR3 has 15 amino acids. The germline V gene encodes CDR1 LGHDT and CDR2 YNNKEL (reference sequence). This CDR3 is CASTLGQGGTDTQYF. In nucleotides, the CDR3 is TGTGCCAGCACCCTGGGACAGGGGGGCACAGATACGCAGTATTTT.

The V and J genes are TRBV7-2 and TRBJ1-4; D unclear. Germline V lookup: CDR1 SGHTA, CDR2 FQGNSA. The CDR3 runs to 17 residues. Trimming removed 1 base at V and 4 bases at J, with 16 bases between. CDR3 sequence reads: CASSLGYIGLSNEKLFF. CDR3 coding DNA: TGTGCCAGCAGCTTAGGGTACATCGGACTCAGTAATGAAAAACTGTTTTTT.

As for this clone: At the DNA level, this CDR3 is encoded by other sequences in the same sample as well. The CDR3 region has the DNA TGTGCCAGCAGCGCGGGGGGGGAGTACTCCTACGAGCAGTACTTC. Translation: CASSAGGEYSYEQYF. The V and J genes are TRBV9 and TRBJ2-7; TRBD2 agrees at 8 bases. Per germline, CDR1 SGDLS and CDR2 YYNGEE. This CDR3 comprises 15 residues. V was clipped by 3 bases and J by 0 bases; unmatched bases: 5.